Listed below are T cell receptor beta chains from one sample, sequenced in a study of response to subunit inactivated influenza vaccine. A single record per CDR3 protein comes from TCRdb applying MiXCR to the RT-PCR reads. This sample carries about 800,000 distinct CDR3 sequences, approximately 22% of them seen once, and the ten largest clones take roughly 10%. Sequences were derived from PBMCs from blood, sampled 5 to 6 days after vaccination. These receptors all come from a man in his fifties or sixties who received an inactivated influenza vaccine. Each CDR3 is given without its conserved first and last residue.

v_gene: TRBV6-2/TRBV6-3; CDR3aa: ATRRGGNQPQH
v_gene: TRBV15; CDR3aa: ATSKQSSYEQY
v_gene: TRBV6-1; CDR3aa: ASSEIGQGANGNTIY
v_gene: TRBV5-6; CDR3aa: ASSFAPAGNIQY
v_gene: TRBV6-1; CDR3aa: ASSADGLSTDTQY
v_gene: TRBV7-2; CDR3aa: ASSFRTGANVLT
v_gene: TRBV11-2; CDR3aa: ASSSSQGLSSYNEQF
v_gene: TRBV6-1; CDR3aa: ASRPGQGKGEKLF
v_gene: TRBV7-9; CDR3aa: ASSRLGETEAF
v_gene: TRBV24-1; CDR3aa: ATSDWTGGTDTQY
v_gene: TRBV9; CDR3aa: ASSVLTYNEQF
v_gene: TRBV30; CDR3aa: AWRHPKRSNTGELF
v_gene: TRBV14; CDR3aa: ASSRYTNNNQETQY
v_gene: TRBV6-1; CDR3aa: ASSTQGALGEAF
v_gene: TRBV6-1; CDR3aa: ASSWDRETDTQY
v_gene: TRBV27; CDR3aa: ASSLSTTGTHYEQY
v_gene: TRBV25-1; CDR3aa: ASSDPTGGNTIY
v_gene: TRBV7-9; CDR3aa: ASTVRGIVDTQY
v_gene: TRBV28; CDR3aa: ASRSAGQGAFETQY